The entry that follows covers one T cell receptor (beta chain) sequence. Antigen: not known. Germline and junction disagree at one end, which may indicate a read error. Using its own MiXCR run on the reads, TCRdb lists one record per CDR3 protein. This sample has 900,000 to 950,000 distinct CDR3 sequences, with approximately 30% found just once. The entry originates in a study of T cell repertoires in cytomegalovirus infection. Overall study context: Used in the study were CMV epitopes, some recently identified and HLA-C-restricted, others well-studied and HLA-B-restricted. Evidence of both CMV infection and a matching HLA type came from public TCR beta signatures.

The CDR3 is 14 residues long. Germline values: CDR1 SGHTA, CDR2 FQGTGA. Study outcomes and limitations: Dominating the ex vivo response were HLA-C-restricted CMV-specific TCR beta clonotypes.

The receptor comes from a human donor in good health (CMV status not recorded). Some clones in this sample may be carry-over from other donors' samples. The material was cultured CD8+ T cells from PBMCs, obtained from culture after CMV antigen stimulation. The chain is built from TRBV7-3 and TRBJ2-5; no firm D call. The CDR3 reads CANSPSMYQETQYF. Here the CDR3 DNA reads TGTGCCAACAGCCCCTCCATGTACCAAGAGACCCAGTACTTC.